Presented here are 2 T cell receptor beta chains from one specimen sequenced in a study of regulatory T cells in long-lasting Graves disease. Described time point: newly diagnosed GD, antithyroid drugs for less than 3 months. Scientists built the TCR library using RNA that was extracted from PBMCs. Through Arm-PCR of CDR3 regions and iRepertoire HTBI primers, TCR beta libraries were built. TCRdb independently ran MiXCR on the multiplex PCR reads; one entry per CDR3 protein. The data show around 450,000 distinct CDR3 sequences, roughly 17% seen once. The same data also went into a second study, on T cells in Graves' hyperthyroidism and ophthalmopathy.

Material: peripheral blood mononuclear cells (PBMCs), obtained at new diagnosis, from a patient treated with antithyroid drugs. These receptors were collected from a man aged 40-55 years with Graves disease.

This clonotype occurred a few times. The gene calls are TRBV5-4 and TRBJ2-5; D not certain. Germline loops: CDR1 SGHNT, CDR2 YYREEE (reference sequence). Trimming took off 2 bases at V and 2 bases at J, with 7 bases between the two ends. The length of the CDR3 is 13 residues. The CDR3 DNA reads TGTGCCAGCAGCTTTGGCCCACAAGAGACCCAGTACTTC. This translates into CASSFGPQETQYF.

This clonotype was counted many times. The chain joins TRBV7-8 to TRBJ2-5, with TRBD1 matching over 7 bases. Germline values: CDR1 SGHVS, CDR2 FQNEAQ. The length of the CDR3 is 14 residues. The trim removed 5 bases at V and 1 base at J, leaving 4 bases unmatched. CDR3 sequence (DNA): TGTGCCAGCAGCCCCGGGACAGTCCAAGAGACCCAGTACTTC. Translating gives CASSPGTVQETQYF. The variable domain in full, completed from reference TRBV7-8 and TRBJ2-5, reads GAGVSQSPRYKVAKRGQDVALRCDPISGHVSLFWYQQALGQGPEFLTYFQNEAQLDKSGLPSDRFFAERPEGSVSTLKIQRTQQEDSAVYLCASSPGTVQETQYFGPGTRLLVL.